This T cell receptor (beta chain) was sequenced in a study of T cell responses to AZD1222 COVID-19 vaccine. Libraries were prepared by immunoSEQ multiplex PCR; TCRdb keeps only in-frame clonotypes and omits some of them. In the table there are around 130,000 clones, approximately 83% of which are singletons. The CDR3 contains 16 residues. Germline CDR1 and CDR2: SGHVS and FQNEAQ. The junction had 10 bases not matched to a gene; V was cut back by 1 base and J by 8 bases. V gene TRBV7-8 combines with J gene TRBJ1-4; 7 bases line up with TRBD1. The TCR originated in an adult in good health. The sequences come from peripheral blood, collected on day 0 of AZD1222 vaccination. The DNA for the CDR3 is TGTGCCAGCAGCTTAGGGACCGGGACAGCCGGAGAAAAACTGTTTTTT. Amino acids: CASSLGTGTAGEKLFF.